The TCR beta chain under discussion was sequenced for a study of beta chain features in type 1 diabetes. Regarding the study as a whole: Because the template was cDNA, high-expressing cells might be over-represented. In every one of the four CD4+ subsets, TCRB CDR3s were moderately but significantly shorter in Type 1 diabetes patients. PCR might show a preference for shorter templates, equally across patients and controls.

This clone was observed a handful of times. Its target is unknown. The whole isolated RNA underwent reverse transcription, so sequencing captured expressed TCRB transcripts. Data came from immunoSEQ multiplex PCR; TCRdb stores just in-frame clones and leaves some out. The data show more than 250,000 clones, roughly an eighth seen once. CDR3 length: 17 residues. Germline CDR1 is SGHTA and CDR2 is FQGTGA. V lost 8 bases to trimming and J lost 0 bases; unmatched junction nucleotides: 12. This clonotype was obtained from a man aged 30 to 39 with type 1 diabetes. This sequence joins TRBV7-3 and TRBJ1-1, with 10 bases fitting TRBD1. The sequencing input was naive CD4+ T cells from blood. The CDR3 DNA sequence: TGTGCCAGCGGACGGCTAGGGACAGGGGATCTGAACACTGAAGCTTTCTTT. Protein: CASGRLGTGDLNTEAFF.